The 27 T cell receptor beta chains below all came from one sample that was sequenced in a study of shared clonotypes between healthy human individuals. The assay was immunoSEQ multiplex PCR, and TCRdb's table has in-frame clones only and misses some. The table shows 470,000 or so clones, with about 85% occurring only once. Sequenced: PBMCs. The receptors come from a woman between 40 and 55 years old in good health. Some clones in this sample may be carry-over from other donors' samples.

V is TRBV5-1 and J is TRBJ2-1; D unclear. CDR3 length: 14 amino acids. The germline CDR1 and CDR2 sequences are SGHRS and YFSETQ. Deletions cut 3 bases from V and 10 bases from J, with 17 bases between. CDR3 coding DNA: TGCGCCAGCAGCTCACAATCCAAGTTCGAGGAGCAGTTCTTC. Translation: CASSSQSKFEEQFF.

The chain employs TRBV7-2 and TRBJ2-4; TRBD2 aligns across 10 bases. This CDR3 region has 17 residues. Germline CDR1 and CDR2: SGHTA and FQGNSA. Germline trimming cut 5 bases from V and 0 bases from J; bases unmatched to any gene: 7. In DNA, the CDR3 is TGTGCCAGCAGCCTAAGGACTAGCGGAGTAGCCAAAAACATTCAGTACTTC. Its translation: CASSLRTSGVAKNIQYF.

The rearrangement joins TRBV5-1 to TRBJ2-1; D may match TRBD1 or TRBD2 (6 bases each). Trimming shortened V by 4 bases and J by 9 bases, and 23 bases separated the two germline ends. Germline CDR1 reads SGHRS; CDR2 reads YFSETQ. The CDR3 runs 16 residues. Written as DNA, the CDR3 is TGCGCCAGCAGCGCAGAGGCGGGGACAAGCTGGCGTGAGCAGTTCTTC. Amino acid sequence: CASSAEAGTSWREQFF.

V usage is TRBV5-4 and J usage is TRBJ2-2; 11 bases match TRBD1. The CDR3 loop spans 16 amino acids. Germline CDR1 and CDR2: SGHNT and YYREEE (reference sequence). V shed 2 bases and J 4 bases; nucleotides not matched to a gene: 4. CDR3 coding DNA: TGTGCCAGCAGCTTAGGGACAGGGGGTTTCACCGGGGAGCTGTTTTTT. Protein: CASSLGTGGFTGELFF.

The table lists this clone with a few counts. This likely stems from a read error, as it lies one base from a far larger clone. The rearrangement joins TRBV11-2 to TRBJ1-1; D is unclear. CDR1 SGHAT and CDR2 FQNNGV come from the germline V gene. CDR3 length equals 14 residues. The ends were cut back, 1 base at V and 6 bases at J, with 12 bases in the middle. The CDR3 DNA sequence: TGTGCCAGCAGCTTAGTCTCACATGGGGCTGAAGCTTTCTTT. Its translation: CASSLVSHGAEAFF.

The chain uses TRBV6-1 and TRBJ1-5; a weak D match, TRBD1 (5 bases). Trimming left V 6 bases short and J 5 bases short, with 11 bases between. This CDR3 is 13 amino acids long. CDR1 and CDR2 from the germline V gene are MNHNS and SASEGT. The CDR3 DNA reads TGTGCCAGCAGCCCTCAGGGCGATCAGCCCCAGCATTTT. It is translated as CASSPQGDQPQHF.

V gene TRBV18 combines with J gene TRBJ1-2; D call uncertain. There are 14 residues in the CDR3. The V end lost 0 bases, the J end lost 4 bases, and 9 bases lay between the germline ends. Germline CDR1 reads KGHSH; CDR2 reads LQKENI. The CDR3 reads CASSPPTEGYGYTF. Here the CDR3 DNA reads TGTGCCAGCTCACCACCGACGGAGGGCTATGGCTACACCTTC.

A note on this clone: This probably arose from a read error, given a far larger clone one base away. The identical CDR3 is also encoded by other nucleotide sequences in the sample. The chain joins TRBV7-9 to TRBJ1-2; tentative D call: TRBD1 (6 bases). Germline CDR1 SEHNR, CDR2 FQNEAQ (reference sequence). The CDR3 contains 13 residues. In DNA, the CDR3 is TGTGCCAGCAGCTGGGGACAAAACTATGGTTACACCTTC. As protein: CASSWGQNYGYTF.

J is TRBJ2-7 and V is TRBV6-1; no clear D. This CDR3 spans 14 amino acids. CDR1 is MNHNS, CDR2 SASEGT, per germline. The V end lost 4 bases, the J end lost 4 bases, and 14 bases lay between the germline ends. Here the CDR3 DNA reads TGTGCCAGCAGTGGCCTAATGGGCCTGTACGAGCAGTACTTC. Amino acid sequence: CASSGLMGLYEQYF.

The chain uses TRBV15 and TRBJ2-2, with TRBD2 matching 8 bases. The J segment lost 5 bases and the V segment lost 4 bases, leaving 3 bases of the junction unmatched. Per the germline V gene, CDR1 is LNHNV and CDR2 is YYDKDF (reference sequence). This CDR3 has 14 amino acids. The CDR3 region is CATSTRLATGELFF. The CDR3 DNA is TGTGCCACCAGCACTAGACTAGCGACCGGGGAGCTGTTTTTT.

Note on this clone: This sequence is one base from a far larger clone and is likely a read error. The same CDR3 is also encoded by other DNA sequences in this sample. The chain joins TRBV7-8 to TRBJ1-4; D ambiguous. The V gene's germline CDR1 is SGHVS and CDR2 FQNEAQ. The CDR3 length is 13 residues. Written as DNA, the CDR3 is TGTGCTAGCAGCCACCAGGAGAATGAAAAACTGTTTTTT. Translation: CASSHQENEKLFF.

The CDR3 DNA reads TGCGCCAGCAGGCAAAAGACTAGGATGGTCTACGAGCAGTACTTC. Its protein is CASRQKTRMVYEQYF. The chain is built from TRBV10-1 and TRBJ2-7; weak D call: TRBD2 (6 bases). CDR3 length equals 15 residues. In germline, CDR1 is WNHNN, CDR2 SYGVQD (reference sequence). V lost 6 bases, J lost 3 bases, and 18 bases lay in between.

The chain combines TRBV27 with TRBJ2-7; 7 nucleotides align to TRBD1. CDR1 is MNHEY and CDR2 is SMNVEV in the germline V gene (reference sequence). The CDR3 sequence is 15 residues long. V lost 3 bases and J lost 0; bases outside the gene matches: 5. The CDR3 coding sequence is TGTGCCAGCAGTTTTCGGGCAGGGGGCTCCTACGAGCAGTACTTC. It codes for CASSFRAGGSYEQYF.

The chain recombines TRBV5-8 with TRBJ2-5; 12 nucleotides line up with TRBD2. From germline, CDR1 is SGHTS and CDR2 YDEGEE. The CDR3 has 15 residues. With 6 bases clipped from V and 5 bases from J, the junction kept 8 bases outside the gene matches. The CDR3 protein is CASTRTSGMGETQYF. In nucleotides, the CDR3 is TGTGCCAGCACCCGGACTAGCGGGATGGGGGAGACCCAGTACTTC.

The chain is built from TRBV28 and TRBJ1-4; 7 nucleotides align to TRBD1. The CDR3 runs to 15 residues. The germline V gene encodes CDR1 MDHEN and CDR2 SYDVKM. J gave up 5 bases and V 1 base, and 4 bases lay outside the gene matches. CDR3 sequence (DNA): TGTGCCAGCAGTTTATCAGGACAGGCAAATGAAAAACTGTTTTTT. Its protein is CASSLSGQANEKLFF.

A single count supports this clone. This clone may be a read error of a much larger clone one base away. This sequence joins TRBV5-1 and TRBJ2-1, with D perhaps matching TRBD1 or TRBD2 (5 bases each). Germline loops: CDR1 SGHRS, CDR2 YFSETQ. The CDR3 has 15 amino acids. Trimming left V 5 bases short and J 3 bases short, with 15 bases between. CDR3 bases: TGCGCCAGCAGTCTTCAGGGACGGGGCTACAATGAGCAGTTCTTC. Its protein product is CASSLQGRGYNEQFF.

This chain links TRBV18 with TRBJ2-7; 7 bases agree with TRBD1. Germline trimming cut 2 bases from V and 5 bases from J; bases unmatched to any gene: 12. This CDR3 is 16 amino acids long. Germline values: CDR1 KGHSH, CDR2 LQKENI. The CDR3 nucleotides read TGTGCCAGCTCACCAGCAGAGGTCAGGGGGATCGACGAGCAGTACTTC. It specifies CASSPAEVRGIDEQYF.

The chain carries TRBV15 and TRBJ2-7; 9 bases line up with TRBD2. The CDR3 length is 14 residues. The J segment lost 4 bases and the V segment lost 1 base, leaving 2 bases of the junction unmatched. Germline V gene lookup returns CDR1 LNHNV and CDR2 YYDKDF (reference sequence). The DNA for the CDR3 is TGTGCCACCAGCAGAGTAGCGGGAGAGTACGAGCAGTACTTC. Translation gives CATSRVAGEYEQYF. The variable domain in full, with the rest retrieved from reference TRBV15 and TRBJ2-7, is DAMVIQNPRYQVTQFGKPVTLSCSQTLNHNVMYWYQQKSSQAPKLLFHYYDKDFNNEADTPDNFQSRRPNTSFCFLDIRSPGLGDTAMYLCATSRVAGEYEQYFGPGTRLTVT.

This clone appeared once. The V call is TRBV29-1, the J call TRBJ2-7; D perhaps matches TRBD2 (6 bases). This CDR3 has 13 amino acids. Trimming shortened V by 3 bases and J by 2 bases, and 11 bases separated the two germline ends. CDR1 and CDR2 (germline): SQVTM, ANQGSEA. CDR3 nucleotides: TGCAGCGTTGAGCGGGGTGGGGCCTACGAGCAGTACTTC. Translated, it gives CSVERGGAYEQYF.

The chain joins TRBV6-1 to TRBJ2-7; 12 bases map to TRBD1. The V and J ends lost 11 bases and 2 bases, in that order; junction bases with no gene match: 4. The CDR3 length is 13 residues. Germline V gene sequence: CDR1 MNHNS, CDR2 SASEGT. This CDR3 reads CAARDRGPYEQYF. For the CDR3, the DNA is TGTGCCGCCCGGGACAGGGGGCCCTACGAGCAGTACTTC.

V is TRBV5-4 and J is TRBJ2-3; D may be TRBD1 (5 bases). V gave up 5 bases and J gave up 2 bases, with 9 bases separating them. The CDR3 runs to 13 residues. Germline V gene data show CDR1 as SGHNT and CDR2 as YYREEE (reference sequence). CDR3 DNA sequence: TGTGCCAGCAGTGGACACGCCACAGATACGCAGTATTTT. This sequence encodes CASSGHATDTQYF.

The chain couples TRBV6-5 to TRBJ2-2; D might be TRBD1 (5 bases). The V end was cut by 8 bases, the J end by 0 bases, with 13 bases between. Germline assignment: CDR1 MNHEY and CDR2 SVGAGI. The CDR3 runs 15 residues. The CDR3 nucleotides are TGTGCCAGCCGGTTAAGGACAACGAACACCGGGGAGCTGTTTTTT. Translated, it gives CASRLRTTNTGELFF.

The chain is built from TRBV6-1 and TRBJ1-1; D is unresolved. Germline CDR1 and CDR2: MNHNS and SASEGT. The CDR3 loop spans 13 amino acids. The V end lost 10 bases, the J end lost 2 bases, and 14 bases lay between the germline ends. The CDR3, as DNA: TGTGCCACCACCAGAACAGTAAACACTGAAGCTTTCTTT. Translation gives CATTRTVNTEAFF.

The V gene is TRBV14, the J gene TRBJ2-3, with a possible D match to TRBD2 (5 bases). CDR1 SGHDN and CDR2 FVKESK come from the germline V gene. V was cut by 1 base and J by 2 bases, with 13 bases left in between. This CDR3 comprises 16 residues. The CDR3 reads CASSQAGGLATDTQYF. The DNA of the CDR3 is TGTGCCAGCAGCCAAGCGGGTGGACTCGCCACAGATACGCAGTATTTT.

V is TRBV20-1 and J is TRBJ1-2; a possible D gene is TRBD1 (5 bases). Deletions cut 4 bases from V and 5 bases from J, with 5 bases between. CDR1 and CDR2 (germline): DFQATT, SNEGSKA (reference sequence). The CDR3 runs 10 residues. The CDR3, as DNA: TGCAGTGCTACAGGGTATGGCTACACCTTC. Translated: CSATGYGYTF.

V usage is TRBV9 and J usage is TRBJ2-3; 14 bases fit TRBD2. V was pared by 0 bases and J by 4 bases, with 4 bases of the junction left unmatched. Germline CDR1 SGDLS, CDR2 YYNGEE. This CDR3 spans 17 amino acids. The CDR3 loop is CASSVVGTSGSADTQYF. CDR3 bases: TGTGCCAGCAGCGTAGTCGGGACTAGCGGGAGTGCAGATACGCAGTATTTT.

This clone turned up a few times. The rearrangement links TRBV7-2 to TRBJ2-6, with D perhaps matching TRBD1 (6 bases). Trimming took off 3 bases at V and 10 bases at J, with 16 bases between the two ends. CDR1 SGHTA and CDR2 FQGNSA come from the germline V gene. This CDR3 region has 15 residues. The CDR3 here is CASSLRGYNSNVLTF. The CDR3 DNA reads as TGTGCCAGCAGCTTGAGGGGGTATAACTCGAACGTCCTGACTTTC.